Shown below are 7 T cell receptor beta chains from a single sample sequenced in a study of blood T cell repertoires in COVID-19. Clones were read by immunoSEQ multiplex PCR, and TCRdb kept only the in-frame ones, dropping some. The table has 110,000 to 150,000 clones, around 89% seen once. Sequenced input: peripheral blood. The receptors originated from a man in his 60s with active or convalescent COVID-19.

V is TRBV7-8 and J is TRBJ2-5; a weak D match, TRBD2 (7 bases). The germline CDR1 and CDR2 sequences are SGHVS and FQNEAQ. V gave up 4 bases and J gave up 4 bases, with 10 bases separating them. CDR3 size: 13 residues. In DNA, the CDR3 is TGTGCCAGCAGCTCTCGGGGGGCAGAGACCCAGTACTTC. The encoded protein is CASSSRGAETQYF. Full variable domain (outside the CDR3, taken from reference TRBV7-8 and TRBJ2-5): GAGVSQSPRYKVAKRGQDVALRCDPISGHVSLFWYQQALGQGPEFLTYFQNEAQLDKSGLPSDRFFAERPEGSVSTLKIQRTQQEDSAVYLCASSSRGAETQYFGPGTRLLVL.

This clone was observed a few times. The chain couples TRBV2 to TRBJ1-3; TRBD1 agrees at 9 bases. Per the germline V gene, CDR1 is SNHLY and CDR2 is FYNNEI. This CDR3 contains 16 residues. V was pared by 4 bases and J by 2 bases, with 6 bases of the junction left unmatched. The CDR3 coding sequence is TGTGCCAGCAGTGGACGGGGGACAGGGACTGGAAACACCATATATTTT. This codes for CASSGRGTGTGNTIYF.

V gene TRBV29-1 combines with J gene TRBJ1-1; 7 bases match TRBD1. The junction had 5 bases not matched to a gene; V was cut back by 6 bases and J by 1 base. The CDR3 contains 13 residues. Per germline, CDR1 SQVTM and CDR2 ANQGSEA. The CDR3 bases are TGCAGCGTCTCCGGGACAGCGAACACTGAAGCTTTCTTT. Translated: CSVSGTANTEAFF.

The J gene is TRBJ1-6, the V gene TRBV6-2 or TRBV6-3; maybe TRBD1 (6 bases). Trimming took off 5 bases at V and 6 bases at J, with 8 bases between the two ends. The CDR3 totals 13 residues. The germline V gene has CDR1 MNHEY and CDR2 SVGEGT. CDR3 sequence: CASSNRVNSPLHF. As DNA, the CDR3 is TGTGCCAGCAGTAACAGGGTTAATTCACCCCTCCACTTT.

This clone has only one observation. V gene TRBV5-4 combines with J gene TRBJ1-3, with 10 bases fitting TRBD1. Germline lookup yields CDR1 SGHNT and CDR2 YYREEE (reference sequence). The V and J ends lost 3 bases and 0 bases, in that order; junction bases with no gene match: 12. The CDR3 has 19 residues. In DNA, the CDR3 is TGTGCCAGCAGCTCCGCGGTAGGGACAGGGGTACACTCTGGAAACACCATATATTTT. Translated: CASSSAVGTGVHSGNTIYF. Variable domain in full (rest from reference TRBV5-4 and TRBJ1-3): ETGVTQSPTHLIKTRGQQVTLRCSSQSGHNTVSWYQQALGQGPQFIFQYYREEENGRGNFPPRFSGLQFPNYSSELNVNALELDDSALYLCASSSAVGTGVHSGNTIYFGEGSWLTVV.

The chain couples TRBV7-3 to TRBJ2-2; D may be TRBD2 (5 bases). Deletions cut 6 bases from V and 1 base from J, with 12 bases between. The CDR3 sequence is 15 residues long. Germline values: CDR1 SGHTA, CDR2 FQGTGA. In DNA form, the CDR3 reads TGTGCCAGCAGTCGCGGGTGGGGGAACACCGGGGAGCTGTTTTTT. Translation: CASSRGWGNTGELFF.

This chain links TRBV18 with TRBJ2-7; 9 nucleotides align to TRBD1. Germline trimming cut 6 bases from V and 4 bases from J; bases unmatched to any gene: 7. The CDR3 runs to 14 residues. Germline lookup yields CDR1 KGHSH and CDR2 LQKENI. In DNA form, the CDR3 reads TGTGCCAGCTCGACCGGGACAGGGACATACGAGCAGTACTTC. It codes for CASSTGTGTYEQYF.